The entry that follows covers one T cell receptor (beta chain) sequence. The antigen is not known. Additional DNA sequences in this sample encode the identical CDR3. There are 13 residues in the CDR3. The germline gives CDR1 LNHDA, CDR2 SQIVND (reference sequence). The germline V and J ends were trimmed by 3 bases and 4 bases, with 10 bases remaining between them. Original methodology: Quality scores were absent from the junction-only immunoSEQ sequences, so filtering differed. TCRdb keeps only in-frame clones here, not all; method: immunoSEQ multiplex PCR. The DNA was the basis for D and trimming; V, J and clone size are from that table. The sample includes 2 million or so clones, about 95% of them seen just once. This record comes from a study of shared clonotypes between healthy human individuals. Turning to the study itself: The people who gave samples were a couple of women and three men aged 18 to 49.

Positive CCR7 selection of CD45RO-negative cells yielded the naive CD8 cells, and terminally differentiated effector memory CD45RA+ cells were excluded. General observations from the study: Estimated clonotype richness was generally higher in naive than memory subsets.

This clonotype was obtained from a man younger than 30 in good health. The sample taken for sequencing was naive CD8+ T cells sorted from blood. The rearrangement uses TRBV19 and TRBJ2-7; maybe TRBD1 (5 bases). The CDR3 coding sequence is TGTGCCAGTAGTATTGGTACAGGTTACGAGCAGTACTTC. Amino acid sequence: CASSIGTGYEQYF. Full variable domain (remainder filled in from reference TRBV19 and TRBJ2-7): DGGITQSPKYLFRKEGQNVTLSCEQNLNHDAMYWYRQDPGQGLRLIYYSQIVNDFQKGDIAEGYSVSREKKESFPLTVTSAQKNPTAFYLCASSIGTGYEQYFGPGTRLTVT.